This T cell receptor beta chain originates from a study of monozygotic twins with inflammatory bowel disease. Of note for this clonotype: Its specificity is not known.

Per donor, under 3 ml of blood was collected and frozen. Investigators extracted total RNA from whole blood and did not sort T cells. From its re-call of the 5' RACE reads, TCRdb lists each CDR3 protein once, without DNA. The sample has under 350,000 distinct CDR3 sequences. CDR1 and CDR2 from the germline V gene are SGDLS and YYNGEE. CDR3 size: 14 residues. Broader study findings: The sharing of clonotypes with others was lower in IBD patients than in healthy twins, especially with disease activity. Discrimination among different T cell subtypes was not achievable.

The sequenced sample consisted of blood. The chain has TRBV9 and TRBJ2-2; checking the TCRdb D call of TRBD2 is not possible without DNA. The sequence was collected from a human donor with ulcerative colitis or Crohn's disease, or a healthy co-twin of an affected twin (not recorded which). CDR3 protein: CASRARDSVGELFF. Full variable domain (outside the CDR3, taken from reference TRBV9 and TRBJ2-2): DSGVTQTPKHLITATGQRVTLRCSPRSGDLSVYWYQQSLDQGLQFLIQYYNGEERAKGNILERFSAQQFPDLHSELNLSSLELGDSALYFCASRARDSVGELFFGEGSRLTVL.